Listed here are 5 T cell receptor beta chains from one sample, sequenced in a study of radiation and T cells in renal cell carcinoma. Profiled with immunoSEQ multiplex PCR; TCRdb holds only in-frame clones, not every one. The sample includes tens of thousands of clones, around three quarters of them seen just once. Time point in this sample: blood 2 weeks post-SBRT. Treatment given: 15 Gy SBRT to primary tumor, nephrectomy 4 weeks later. This specimen was blood, taken from a patient whose treatment included radiotherapy and nephrectomy. These receptor sequences come from a man aged 60 to 75 with renal cell carcinoma.

This CDR3 is CASSVGYVSYNEQFF. As DNA, the CDR3 is TGTGCCAGCAGCGTAGGTTACGTCTCCTACAATGAGCAGTTCTTC. V usage is TRBV9 and J usage is TRBJ2-1, with unresolved D. The CDR3 spans 15 residues. Germline values: CDR1 SGDLS, CDR2 YYNGEE. V gave up 0 bases and J gave up 0 bases, with 7 bases separating them.

A few counts support this clone. The genes are TRBV6-1 and TRBJ1-1; 8 bases match TRBD1. The CDR3 is made up of 15 amino acids. The trim removed 5 bases at V and 11 bases at J, leaving 16 bases unmatched. Germline V gene lookup returns CDR1 MNHNS and CDR2 SASEGT. The CDR3 here is CASSPQGAVSGVAFF. The CDR3 coding sequence is TGTGCCAGCAGTCCTCAGGGGGCGGTGAGTGGTGTGGCTTTCTTT.

The V gene is TRBV6-6, the J gene TRBJ1-5; D is possibly TRBD1 (5 bases). Germline CDR1 and CDR2: MNHNY and SVGAGI (reference sequence). Trimming left V 6 bases short and J 7 bases short, with 13 bases between. The CDR3 extends over 13 amino acids. The CDR3 coding sequence is TGTGCCAGCAGCCTAGGCAGGGCCCAGCCCCAGCATTTT. Residues: CASSLGRAQPQHF.

Only a few counts were recorded for this clone. The gene calls are TRBV25-1 and TRBJ1-2; TRBD1 is a possible D gene (5 bases). From germline, CDR1 is MGHDK and CDR2 SYGVNS. This CDR3 has 11 amino acids. V was clipped by 6 bases and J by 12 bases, with 14 bases between them. CDR3 residues: CASSQAGPHTF. CDR3 bases: TGTGCCAGCAGCCAAGCAGGGCCCCACACCTTC.

As regards this clone: Other DNA sequences in the sample encode the same CDR3. V usage is TRBV25-1 and J usage is TRBJ2-3; 8 positions match TRBD1. The ends lost 2 bases at V and 5 bases at J; junction bases unmatched: 6. CDR1 is MGHDK, CDR2 SYGVNS, per germline. The CDR3 covers 15 residues. CDR3 bases: TGTGCCAGCAGTGAAGGGCAGGGGGCATTAGATACGCAGTATTTT. Protein product: CASSEGQGALDTQYF.